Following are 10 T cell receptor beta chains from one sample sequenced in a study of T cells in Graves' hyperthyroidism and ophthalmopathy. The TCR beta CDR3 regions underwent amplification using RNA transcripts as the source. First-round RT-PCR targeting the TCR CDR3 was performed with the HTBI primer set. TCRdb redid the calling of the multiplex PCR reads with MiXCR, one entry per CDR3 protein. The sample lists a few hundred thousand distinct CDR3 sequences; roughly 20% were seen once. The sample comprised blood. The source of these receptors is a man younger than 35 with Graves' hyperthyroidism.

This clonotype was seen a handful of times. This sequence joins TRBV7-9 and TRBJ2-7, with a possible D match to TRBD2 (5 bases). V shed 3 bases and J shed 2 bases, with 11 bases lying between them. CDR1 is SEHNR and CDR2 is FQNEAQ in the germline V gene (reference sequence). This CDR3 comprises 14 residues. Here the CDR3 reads CASSLPQRPYEQYF. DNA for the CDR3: TGTGCCAGCAGCTTGCCGCAGCGGCCCTACGAGCAGTACTTC.

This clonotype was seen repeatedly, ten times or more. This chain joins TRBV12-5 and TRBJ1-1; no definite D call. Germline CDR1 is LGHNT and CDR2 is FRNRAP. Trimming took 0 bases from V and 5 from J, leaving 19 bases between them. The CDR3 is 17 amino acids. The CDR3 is CASGLVLRSRHGTEAFF. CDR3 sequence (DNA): TGTGCTAGTGGTTTGGTATTGCGTAGCAGGCATGGGACTGAAGCTTTCTTT.

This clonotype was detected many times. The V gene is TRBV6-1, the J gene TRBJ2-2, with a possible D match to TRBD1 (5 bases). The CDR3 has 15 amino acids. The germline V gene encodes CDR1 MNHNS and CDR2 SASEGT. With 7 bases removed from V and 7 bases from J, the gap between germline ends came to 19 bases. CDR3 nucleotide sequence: TGTGCCAGCACCGAAACGTCAGGGTTTGACGGGGAGCTGTTTTTT. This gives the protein CASTETSGFDGELFF.

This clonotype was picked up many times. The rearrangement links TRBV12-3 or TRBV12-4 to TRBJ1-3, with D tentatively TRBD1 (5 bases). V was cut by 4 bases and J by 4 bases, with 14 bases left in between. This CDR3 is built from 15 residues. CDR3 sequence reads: CASSSTAFRGNTIYF. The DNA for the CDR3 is TGTGCCAGCAGTTCGACAGCATTTAGGGGAAACACCATATATTTT.

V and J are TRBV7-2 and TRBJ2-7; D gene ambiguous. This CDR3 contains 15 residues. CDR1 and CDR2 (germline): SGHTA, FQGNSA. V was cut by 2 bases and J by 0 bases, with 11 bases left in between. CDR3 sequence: CASSLTGSYSYEQYF. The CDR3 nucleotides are TGTGCCAGCAGCTTAACCGGCAGCTACTCCTACGAGCAGTACTTC.

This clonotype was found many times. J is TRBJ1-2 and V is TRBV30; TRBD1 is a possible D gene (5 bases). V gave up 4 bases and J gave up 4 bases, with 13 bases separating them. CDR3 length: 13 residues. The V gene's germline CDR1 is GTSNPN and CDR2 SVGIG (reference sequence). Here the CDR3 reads CAWTLGGSYGYTF. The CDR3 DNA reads TGTGCCTGGACCCTCGGGGGTTCCTATGGCTACACCTTC.

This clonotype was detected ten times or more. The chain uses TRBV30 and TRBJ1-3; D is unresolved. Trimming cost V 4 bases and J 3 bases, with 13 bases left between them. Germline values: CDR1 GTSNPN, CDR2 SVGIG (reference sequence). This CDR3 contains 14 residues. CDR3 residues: CAWIGSTGGNTIYF. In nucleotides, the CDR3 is TGTGCCTGGATTGGATCGACGGGTGGAAACACCATATATTTT.

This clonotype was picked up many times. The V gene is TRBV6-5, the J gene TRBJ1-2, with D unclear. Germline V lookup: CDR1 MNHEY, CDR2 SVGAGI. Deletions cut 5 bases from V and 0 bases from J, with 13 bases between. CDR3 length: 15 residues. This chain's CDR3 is CASSPSVISNYGYTF. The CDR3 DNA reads TGTGCCAGCAGTCCCTCGGTTATTTCTAACTATGGCTACACCTTC.

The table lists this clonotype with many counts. The CDR3 reads CASSLYGSSLPQHF. The CDR3 DNA follows: TGTGCCAGCAGTTTATACGGCTCCTCGTTGCCCCAGCATTTT. The rearrangement joins TRBV28 to TRBJ1-5; D call uncertain. Between the trimmed V and J ends, which lost 1 base and 9 bases, there was a span of 13 bases. Germline V gene data show CDR1 as MDHEN and CDR2 as SYDVKM. The CDR3 runs to 14 residues.

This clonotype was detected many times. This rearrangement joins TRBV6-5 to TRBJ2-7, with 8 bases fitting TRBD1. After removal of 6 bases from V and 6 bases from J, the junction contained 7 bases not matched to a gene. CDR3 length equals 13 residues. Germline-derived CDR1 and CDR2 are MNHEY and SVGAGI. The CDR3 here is CASSSDRGSEQYF. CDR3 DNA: TGTGCCAGCAGCTCAGACAGGGGAAGCGAGCAGTACTTC.